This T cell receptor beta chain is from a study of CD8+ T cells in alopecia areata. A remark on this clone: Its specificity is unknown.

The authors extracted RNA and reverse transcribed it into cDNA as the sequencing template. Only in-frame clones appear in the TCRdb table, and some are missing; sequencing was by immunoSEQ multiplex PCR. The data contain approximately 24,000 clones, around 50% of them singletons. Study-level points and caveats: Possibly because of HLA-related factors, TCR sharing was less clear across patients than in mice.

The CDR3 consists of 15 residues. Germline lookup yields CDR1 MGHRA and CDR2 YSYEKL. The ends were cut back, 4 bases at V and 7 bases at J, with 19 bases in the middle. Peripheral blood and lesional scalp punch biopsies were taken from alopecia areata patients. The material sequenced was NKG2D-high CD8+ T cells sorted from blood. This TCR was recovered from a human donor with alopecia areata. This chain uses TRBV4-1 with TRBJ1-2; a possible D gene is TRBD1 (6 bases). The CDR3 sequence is CASSLFMGGRVGYTF. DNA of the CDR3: TGCGCCAGCAGCCTGTTTATGGGGGGGCGGGTTGGCTACACCTTC.